The 3 T cell receptor beta chains presented below share a single source sample, sequenced in a study of T cells in Graves' hyperthyroidism and ophthalmopathy. Template material for amplifying TCR beta CDR3 regions consisted of RNA transcripts. A first-round RT-PCR of the TCR CDR3 used the HTBI primer set. TCRdb analysed the multiplex PCR reads with MiXCR anew, one entry per CDR3 protein. This table has 640,000 or so distinct CDR3 sequences, about 14% appearing once. Material for sequencing was blood. These receptors originate from a middle-aged woman with Graves' ophthalmopathy.

This clonotype was recorded a few times. This chain uses TRBV9 with TRBJ2-7, with D perhaps TRBD1 (5 bases). This CDR3 has 14 residues. CDR1 and CDR2 (germline): SGDLS, YYNGEE. Trimming pared 6 bases from V and 2 bases from J, leaving 15 bases between. The CDR3 is CASTPPGRAYEQYF. The CDR3 bases are TGTGCCAGCACTCCCCCGGGCAGGGCCTACGAGCAGTACTTC.

This clonotype was counted a few times. The chain uses TRBV29-1 and TRBJ2-5, with D possibly matching TRBD2 (5 bases). The germline gives CDR1 SQVTM, CDR2 ANQGSEA. V gave up 6 bases and J gave up 0 bases, with 14 bases separating them. This CDR3 has 14 residues. The CDR3 coding sequence is TGCAGCGTGTCCGGGAAAGAGTACCAAGAGACCCAGTACTTC. Protein: CSVSGKEYQETQYF.

This clonotype showed up many times. V gene TRBV20-1 combines with J gene TRBJ2-7; TRBD1 matches 9 bases. The V gene end was trimmed by 5 bases and the J gene end by 0 bases; junction bases not matched to a gene: 17. In germline, CDR1 is DFQATT, CDR2 SNEGSKA (reference sequence). The CDR3 has 18 amino acids. DNA for the CDR3: TGCAGTGCTTCGAGCTGGGGACAGGGAGGAATAGCCTCCTACGAGCAGTACTTC. Protein sequence: CSASSWGQGGIASYEQYF.